This is a list of T cell receptor beta chains from one sample in a study of vaccination and CD4 T cells after COVID-19. Their antigens are not known. MiXCR, run by TCRdb on the PCR reads, gives a single entry per CDR3 protein. The sample has about 19,000 distinct CDR3 sequences, roughly 50% seen once. The sample consisted of CD4+ T cells from blood, cultured in vitro, taken after SARS-CoV-2 vaccination. Every receptor here comes from a human donor who had recovered from COVID-19. The conserved cysteine and the conserved F or W are not part of the CDR3 here. Fields, in order: D gene, V gene, CDR3 protein. D genes are given only for firm matches.

TRBD2,TRBV20-1,SARGLAGVGTDTQY
TRBD1,TRBV6-5,ASSYSRTGGWSGYT
TRBD1,TRBV6-1,ASSRGQGAQGTEAF
.,TRBV5-4,ASSLVRDYGYT
.,TRBV14,ASSPNPDHSYEQY
.,TRBV20-1,SALKQDPWSYEQY
.,TRBV7-2,ASSLVSGDPEAF
TRBD1,TRBV28,ATRHRDRALYGYT
.,TRBV6-1,ASSERQETQY
TRBD2,TRBV15,ATSRDPLGLAAYEQY
.,TRBV12-3/TRBV12-4,ASSLIGTGRAEAF
.,TRBV2,ASSEGGALANYGYT